The clone carrying this T cell receptor beta chain was seen repeatedly, ten times or more. A single record per CDR3 protein comes from TCRdb applying MiXCR to the 5' RACE reads. The sample carries tens of thousands of distinct CDR3 sequences, 12% recorded once. These data come from a study of early T cells in non-severe SARS-CoV-2 infection. This CDR3 region has 13 residues. From germline, CDR1 is SQVTM and CDR2 ANQGSEA. V gave up 3 bases and J gave up 0 bases, with 9 bases separating them. The sequenced sample was whole blood. The chain combines TRBV29-1 with TRBJ2-7; weak D call: TRBD1 (6 bases). This clonotype was sampled from an adult who was a healthcare worker with PCR-confirmed SARS-CoV-2 infection or an uninfected control (not recorded which). The CDR3 DNA reads TGCAGCGTTGAGGCAGGGGACTCCTACGAGCAGTACTTC. This sequence encodes CSVEAGDSYEQYF.